The next 2 T cell receptor beta chains were all read from a single sample in a study of siplizumab effects on memory and regulatory T cells. Libraries were prepared by immunoSEQ multiplex PCR; TCRdb keeps only in-frame clonotypes and omits some of them. This sample has 9,500 to 10,000 clones, with around two fifths found just once. The antigens for these receptors are not known. As described, mixed lymphocyte reaction cells underwent coculture at 37°C for a duration of more than five days. What was sequenced was CFSE-low (dividing) CD4+ T cells sorted from an allogeneic mixed lymphocyte reaction. The receptors originated from a human donor in good health; the cells came from an allogeneic mixed lymphocyte reaction.

In this sample, this clone turned up once. The rearrangement uses TRBV10-3 and TRBJ1-6; TRBD1 agrees at 8 bases. This CDR3 spans 14 amino acids. CDR1 ENHRY and CDR2 SYGVKD come from the germline V gene. The ends lost 6 bases at V and 9 bases at J; junction bases unmatched: 7. Here the CDR3 reads CAIRGQGIGSPLHF. The CDR3, as DNA: TGTGCCATCAGAGGACAGGGAATAGGTTCACCCCTCCACTTT.

V usage is TRBV9 and J usage is TRBJ2-2, with 10 bases that match TRBD1. Germline loops: CDR1 SGDLS, CDR2 YYNGEE. The V gene end was trimmed by 3 bases and the J gene end by 0 bases; junction bases not matched to a gene: 2. The CDR3 spans 16 residues. CDR3 coding DNA: TGTGCCAGCAGCGGGGGGACAGGGGCGAACACCGGGGAGCTGTTTTTT. It specifies CASSGGTGANTGELFF.